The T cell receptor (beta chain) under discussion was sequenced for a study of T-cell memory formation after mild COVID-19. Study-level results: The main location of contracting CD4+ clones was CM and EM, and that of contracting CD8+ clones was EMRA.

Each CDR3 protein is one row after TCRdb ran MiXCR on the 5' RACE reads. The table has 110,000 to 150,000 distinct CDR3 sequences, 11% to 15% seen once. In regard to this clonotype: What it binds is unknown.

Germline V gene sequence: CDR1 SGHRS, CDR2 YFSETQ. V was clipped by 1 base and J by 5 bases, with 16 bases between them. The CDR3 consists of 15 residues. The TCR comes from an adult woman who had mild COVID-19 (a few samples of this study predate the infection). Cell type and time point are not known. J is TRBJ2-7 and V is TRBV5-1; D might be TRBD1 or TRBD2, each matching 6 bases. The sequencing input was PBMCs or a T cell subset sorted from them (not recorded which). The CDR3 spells CASSLRGPAGDEQYF. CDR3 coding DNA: TGCGCCAGCAGCTTGCGGGGGCCAGCTGGGGACGAGCAGTACTTC.